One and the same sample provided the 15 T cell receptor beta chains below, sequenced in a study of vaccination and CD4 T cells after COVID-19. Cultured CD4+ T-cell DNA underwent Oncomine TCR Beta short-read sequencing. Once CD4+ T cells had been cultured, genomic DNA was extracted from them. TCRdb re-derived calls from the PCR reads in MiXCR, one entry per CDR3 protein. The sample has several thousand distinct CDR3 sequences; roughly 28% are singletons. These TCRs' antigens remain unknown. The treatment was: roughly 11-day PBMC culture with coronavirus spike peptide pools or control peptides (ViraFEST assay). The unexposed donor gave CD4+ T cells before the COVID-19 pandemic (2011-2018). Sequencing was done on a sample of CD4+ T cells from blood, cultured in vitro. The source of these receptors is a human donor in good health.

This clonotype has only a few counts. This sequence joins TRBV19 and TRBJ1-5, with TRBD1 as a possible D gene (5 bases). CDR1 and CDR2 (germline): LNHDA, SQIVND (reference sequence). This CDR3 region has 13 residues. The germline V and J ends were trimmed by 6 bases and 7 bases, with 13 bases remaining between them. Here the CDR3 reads CASRWGGAQPQHF. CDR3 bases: TGTGCCAGTAGATGGGGCGGCGCGCAGCCCCAGCATTTT.

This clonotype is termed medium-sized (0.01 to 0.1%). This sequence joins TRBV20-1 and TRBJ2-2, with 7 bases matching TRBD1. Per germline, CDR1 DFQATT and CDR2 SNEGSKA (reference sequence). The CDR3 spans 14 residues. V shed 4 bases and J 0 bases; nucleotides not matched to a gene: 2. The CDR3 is CSAKGQPNTGELFF. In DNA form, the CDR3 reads TGCAGTGCTAAGGGACAGCCGAACACCGGGGAGCTGTTTTTT.

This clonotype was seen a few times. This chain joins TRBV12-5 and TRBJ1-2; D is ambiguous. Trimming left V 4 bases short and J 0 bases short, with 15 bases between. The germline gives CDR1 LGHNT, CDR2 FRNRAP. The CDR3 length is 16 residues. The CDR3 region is CASGCPMVSPNYGYTF. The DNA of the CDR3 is TGTGCTAGTGGTTGCCCCATGGTTAGTCCTAACTATGGCTACACCTTC. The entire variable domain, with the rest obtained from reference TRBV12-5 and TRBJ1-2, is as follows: DARVTQTPRHKVTEMGQEVTMRCQPILGHNTVFWYRQTMMQGLELLAYFRNRAPLDDSGMPKDRFSAEMPDATLATLKIQPSEPRDSAVYFCASGCPMVSPNYGYTFGSGTRLTVV.

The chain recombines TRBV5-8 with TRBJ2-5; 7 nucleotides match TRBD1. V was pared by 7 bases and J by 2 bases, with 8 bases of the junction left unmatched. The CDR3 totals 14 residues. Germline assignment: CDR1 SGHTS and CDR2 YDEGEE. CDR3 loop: CASGPGQIQETQYF. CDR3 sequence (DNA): TGTGCCAGCGGCCCGGGACAGATTCAAGAGACCCAGTACTTC.

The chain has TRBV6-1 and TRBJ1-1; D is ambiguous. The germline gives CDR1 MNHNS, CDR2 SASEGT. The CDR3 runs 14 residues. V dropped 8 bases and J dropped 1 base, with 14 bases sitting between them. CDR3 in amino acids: CASRIASENTEAFF. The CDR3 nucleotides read TGTGCCAGCCGCATCGCGAGCGAGAACACTGAAGCTTTCTTT.

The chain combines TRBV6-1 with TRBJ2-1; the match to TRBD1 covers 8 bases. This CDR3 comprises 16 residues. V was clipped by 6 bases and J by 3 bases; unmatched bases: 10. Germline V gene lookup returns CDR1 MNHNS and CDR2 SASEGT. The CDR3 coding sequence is TGTGCCAGCAGGCTCGGGACAGGAAACCTCTACAATGAGCAGTTCTTC. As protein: CASRLGTGNLYNEQFF.

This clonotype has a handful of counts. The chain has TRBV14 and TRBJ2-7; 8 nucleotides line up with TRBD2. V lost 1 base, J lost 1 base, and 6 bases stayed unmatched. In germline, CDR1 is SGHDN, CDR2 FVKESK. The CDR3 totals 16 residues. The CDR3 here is CASSQVWTSRSYEQYF. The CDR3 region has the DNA TGTGCCAGCAGCCAAGTTTGGACTAGCAGATCCTACGAGCAGTACTTC.

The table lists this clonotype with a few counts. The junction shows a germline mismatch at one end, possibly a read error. CDR3: CASSLDGRNGKLFF. CDR3 in DNA: TGTGCCAGCAGCTTGGACGGGCGTAATGGAAAACTGTTTTTT. J is TRBJ1-4 and V is TRBV7-6; D call uncertain. Germline CDR1 SGHVS, CDR2 FNYEAQ. This CDR3 comprises 14 residues.

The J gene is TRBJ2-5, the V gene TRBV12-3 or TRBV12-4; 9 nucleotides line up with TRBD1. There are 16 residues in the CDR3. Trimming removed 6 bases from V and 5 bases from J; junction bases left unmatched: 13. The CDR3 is CASRAPRTGVVETQYF. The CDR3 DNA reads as TGTGCCAGCAGGGCTCCTCGGACAGGGGTGGTGGAGACCCAGTACTTC.

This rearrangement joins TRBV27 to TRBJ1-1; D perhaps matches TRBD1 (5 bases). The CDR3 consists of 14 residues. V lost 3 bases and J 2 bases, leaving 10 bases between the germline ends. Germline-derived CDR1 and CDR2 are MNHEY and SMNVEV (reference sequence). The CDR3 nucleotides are TGTGCCAGCAGTTTGTCGACAGTCAACACTGAAGCTTTCTTT. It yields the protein CASSLSTVNTEAFF.

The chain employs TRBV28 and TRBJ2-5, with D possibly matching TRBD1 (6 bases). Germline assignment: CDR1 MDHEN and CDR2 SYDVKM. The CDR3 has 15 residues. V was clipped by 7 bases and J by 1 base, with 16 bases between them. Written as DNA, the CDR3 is TGTGCCAGCATCTACCAGGGACAAGTCCAAGAGACCCAGTACTTC. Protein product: CASIYQGQVQETQYF.

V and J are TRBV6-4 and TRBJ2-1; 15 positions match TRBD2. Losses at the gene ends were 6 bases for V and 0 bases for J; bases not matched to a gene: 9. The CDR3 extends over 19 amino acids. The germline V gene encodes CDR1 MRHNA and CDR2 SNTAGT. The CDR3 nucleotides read TGTGCCAGCAGCTGGACTAGCGGGAGGGCTTCCGGCTCCTACAATGAGCAGTTCTTC. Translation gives CASSWTSGRASGSYNEQFF.

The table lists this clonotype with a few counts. As DNA, the CDR3 is TGTGCCAGCAGCTTCCTAGACCGCATCAATGAGCAGTTCTTC. This translates into CASSFLDRINEQFF. The chain links TRBV7-9 to TRBJ2-1; D not certain. Germline assignment: CDR1 SEHNR and CDR2 FQNEAQ (reference sequence). Trimming removed 3 bases from V and 6 bases from J, with 12 bases in between. This CDR3 is 14 amino acids long.

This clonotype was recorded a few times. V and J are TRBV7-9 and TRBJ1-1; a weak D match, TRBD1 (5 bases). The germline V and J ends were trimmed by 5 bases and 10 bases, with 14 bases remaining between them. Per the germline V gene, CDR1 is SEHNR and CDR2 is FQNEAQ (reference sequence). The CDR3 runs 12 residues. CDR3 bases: TGTGCCAGCAGCCTATCTGGAAGGGGAGCTTTCTTT. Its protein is CASSLSGRGAFF.

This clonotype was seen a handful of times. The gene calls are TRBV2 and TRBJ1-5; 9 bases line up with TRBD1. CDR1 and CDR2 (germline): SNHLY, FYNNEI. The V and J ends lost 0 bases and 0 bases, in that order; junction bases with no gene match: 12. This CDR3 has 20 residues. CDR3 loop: CASSEALFRDRDGSNQPQHF. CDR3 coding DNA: TGTGCCAGCAGTGAAGCGCTCTTCCGGGACAGGGATGGTAGCAATCAGCCCCAGCATTTT.